One and the same sample provided the 30 T cell receptor beta chains below, sequenced in a study of Tregs in tolerant kidney transplant recipients. Mixed chimerism was transient after nonmyeloablative marrow transplants from related graft donors. Data came from immunoSEQ multiplex PCR; TCRdb stores just in-frame clones and leaves some out. This repertoire includes approximately 13,000 clones. The source was CD8+ T cells from blood (PBMCs), collected 6 months after the transplant. The receptors were gathered from a human patient who received a combined kidney and bone marrow transplant. Some T cells may have come from the graft donor.

About this clone itself: The read halts 3 residues ahead of the CDR3 end, with the missing end drawn from the germline J gene. The gene calls are TRBV29-1 and TRBJ2-5; 8 nucleotides match TRBD2. Trimming removed 7 bases from V and 4 bases from J; junction bases left unmatched: 8. This CDR3 contains 13 residues. Looked up from germline, CDR1 is SQVTM and CDR2 is ANQGSEA. The CDR3: CSAKLADPETQYF. The sequenced part of the CDR3 DNA is TGCAGCGCCAAACTAGCGGACCCAGAGACC.

In the case of this clone: The read terminates 3 residues before the CDR3 end, so the remaining end is supplied by the germline J gene. This chain joins TRBV12-3 or TRBV12-4 and TRBJ2-2; D gene unclear. This CDR3 is built from 13 residues. V was pared by 3 bases and J by 4 bases, with 6 bases between. CDR3 residues: CASSFEPTGELFF. CDR3 DNA, as far as it was read: TGTGCCAGCAGTTTTGAGCCCACCGGGGAG.

Of note for this clone: Read sequence stops 3 residues before the CDR3 end, and the germline J gene provides the missing end. The chain employs TRBV4-1 and TRBJ2-5, with TRBD2 matching over 10 bases. The CDR3 spans 13 residues. V shed 4 bases, J shed 4 bases, and the junction held 0 bases outside the gene matches. Germline V gives CDR1 MGHRA, CDR2 YSYEKL. The CDR3 region is CASSLAGGETQYF. CDR3 DNA, as far as it was read: TGCGCCAGCAGCCTAGCGGGGGGAGAGACC.

As for this clone: The sequenced fragment ends 3 residues before the CDR3 boundary, so the rest is inferred from the germline J gene. The V and J genes are TRBV6-2 or TRBV6-3 and TRBJ2-1; D not resolved. Trimming removed 10 bases from V and 5 bases from J, with 15 bases in between. The CDR3 has 13 residues. Germline CDR1 reads MNHEY; CDR2 reads SVGEGT. The sequenced CDR3 bases are TGTGCCACCGAGGTTGGTTTCCACAATGAG. This sequence encodes CATEVGFHNE. Given in full, the CDR3 is CATEVGFHNEQFF.

Details on this clone: The CDR3 end lies 3 residues beyond the end of the read and is filled in from the germline J gene. This chain connects TRBV19 to TRBJ2-1; D might be TRBD2 (5 bases). The V end was cut by 3 bases, the J end by 2 bases, with 11 bases between. CDR1 is LNHDA and CDR2 is SQIVND in the germline V gene (reference sequence). The CDR3 consists of 15 residues. The sequenced CDR3 bases are TGTGCCAGTAGTATGGTAGCGACCACCTACAATGAG. Its protein product is CASSMVATTYNE. The full CDR3 reads CASSMVATTYNEQFF.

Comment on this clone: The missing CDR3 end, 3 residues past where the read stops, is filled in from the germline J gene. The chain has TRBV30 and TRBJ2-7, with TRBD2 matching 10 bases. Germline trimming cut 0 bases from V and 4 bases from J; bases unmatched to any gene: 3. Per germline, CDR1 GTSNPN and CDR2 SVGIG (reference sequence). The CDR3 sequence is 14 residues long. CDR3 DNA (partial): TGTGCCTGGAGTGTGGCTAGCGGGAGATACGAG. Translated, it gives CAWSVASGRYE. The CDR3 in full is CAWSVASGRYEQYF.

A remark on this clone: The CDR3 extends 3 residues past the end of the read, so its final part is completed from the germline J gene. J is TRBJ2-3 and V is TRBV19; D possibly corresponds to TRBD1 (6 bases). Germline assignment: CDR1 LNHDA and CDR2 SQIVND (reference sequence). The CDR3 runs 14 residues. Trimming removed 7 bases at V and 2 bases at J, with 13 bases between. CDR3 amino acids: CASTTTGSTDTQYF. CDR3 bases read: TGTGCCAGTACCACCACAGGGTCCACAGATACG.

Details on this clone: The missing CDR3 end, 3 residues past where the read stops, is filled in from the germline J gene. V usage is TRBV28 and J usage is TRBJ2-7; 8 positions agree with TRBD2. Germline V lookup: CDR1 MDHEN, CDR2 SYDVKM. After removal of 3 bases from V and 3 bases from J, the junction contained 4 bases not matched to a gene. The CDR3 loop spans 14 amino acids. CDR3 DNA, as far as it was read: TGTGCCAGCAGTTTCGAGACTAGCGACTACGAG. It yields the protein CASSFETSDYE. The CDR3 in its entirety is CASSFETSDYEQYF.

A note on this clone: The missing CDR3 end, 3 residues past where the read stops, is filled in from the germline J gene. The rearrangement uses TRBV10-3 and TRBJ1-1; 8 nucleotides line up with TRBD1. The CDR3 is made up of 11 amino acids. Germline CDR1 is ENHRY and CDR2 is SYGVKD. The trim removed 10 bases at V and 5 bases at J, leaving 3 bases unmatched. CDR3 residues: CATTGGTEAFF. The part of the CDR3 DNA that was read is TGTGCCACCACAGGGGGTACTGAA.

About this clone: Read sequence stops 3 residues before the CDR3 end, and the germline J gene provides the missing end. V gene TRBV18 combines with J gene TRBJ2-2; 8 bases fit TRBD1. There are 17 residues in the CDR3. CDR1 is KGHSH and CDR2 is LQKENI in the germline V gene. V lost 0 bases to trimming and J lost 4 bases; unmatched junction nucleotides: 7. Here the CDR3 reads CASSPPDRAGFTGELFF. The sequenced CDR3 bases are TGTGCCAGCTCACCACCGGACAGGGCGGGGTTCACCGGGGAG.

To note about this clone: The read terminates 3 residues before the CDR3 end, so the remaining end is supplied by the germline J gene. This chain connects TRBV29-1 to TRBJ2-1, with 7 bases that match TRBD1. J was trimmed by 4 bases and V by 5 bases; bases with no gene match: 5. Germline CDR1 is SQVTM and CDR2 is ANQGSEA. The CDR3 loop spans 13 amino acids. CDR3 DNA (partial): TGCAGCGTTTACACAGGGGTTTACAATGAG. Its translation: CSVYTGVYNE. The full CDR3 protein reads CSVYTGVYNEQFF.

Notes on this clone: Coverage ceases 3 residues before the CDR3 finishes, and the germline J gene fills in the end. The V and J genes are TRBV5-1 and TRBJ1-5; 10 bases fit TRBD1. The germline gives CDR1 SGHRS, CDR2 YFSETQ. The V segment lost 6 bases and the J segment 7 bases; nucleotides outside the gene matches: 7. The CDR3 is made up of 14 amino acids. The CDR3: CASTRQGAKQPQHF. The sequenced part of the CDR3 DNA is TGCGCCAGCACAAGACAGGGGGCGAAGCAGCCC.

Remarks on this clone: The read terminates 3 residues before the CDR3 end, so the remaining end is supplied by the germline J gene. The chain uses TRBV5-1 and TRBJ2-7; D may be TRBD2 (6 bases). Germline CDR1 and CDR2: SGHRS and YFSETQ. Trimming pared 4 bases from V and 3 bases from J, leaving 17 bases between. The CDR3 length is 15 residues. The CDR3 loop is CASSPLGGVSYEQYF. The covered CDR3 bases are TGCGCCAGCAGCCCCCTCGGGGGAGTAAGCTACGAG.

About this clone: The sequence runs out 3 residues before the end of the CDR3; the remainder is reconstructed from the germline J gene. The V and J genes are TRBV5-6 and TRBJ2-3; 9 bases agree with TRBD2. The CDR3 runs to 15 residues. The germline gives CDR1 SGHDT, CDR2 YYEEEE. The sequenced part of the CDR3 DNA is TGTGCCAGCAGCTTGGCCGCTAGCGGGATAGAGACG. As protein: CASSLAASGIET. The CDR3 in its entirety is CASSLAASGIETQYF.

Note on this clone: The CDR3 extends 3 residues past the end of the read, so its final part is completed from the germline J gene. The gene calls are TRBV12-3 or TRBV12-4 and TRBJ2-7, with TRBD1 matching over 8 bases. The CDR3 is made up of 14 amino acids. With V trimmed by 3 bases and J by 0 bases, 1 base remained unmatched. This CDR3 is CASSFQGASYEQYF. Incomplete CDR3 DNA: TGTGCCAGCAGTTTCCAGGGGGCCTCCTACGAG.

A remark on this clone: The read comes to an end 3 residues before the CDR3 does, leaving the germline J gene to fill in the end. This chain links TRBV13 with TRBJ1-1; 7 nucleotides align to TRBD1. V trimming: 0 bases; J trimming: 4 bases; junction bases outside the gene matches: 2. This CDR3 is built from 14 residues. Germline V gives CDR1 PRHDT, CDR2 FYEKMQ (reference sequence). Partial CDR3 DNA: TGTGCCAGCAGCTTAGGGCAGGGGGGCACTGAA. As protein: CASSLGQGGTE. The whole CDR3 sequence is CASSLGQGGTEAFF.

Notes on this clone: The missing CDR3 end, 3 residues past where the read stops, is filled in from the germline J gene. The chain couples TRBV30 to TRBJ2-3; D call uncertain. Germline V gene sequence: CDR1 GTSNPN, CDR2 SVGIG (reference sequence). This CDR3 contains 13 residues. The DNA read from the CDR3 is TGTGCCTGGAGTTCCCATAGCAATCAGCCG. Amino acid sequence: CAWSSHSNQP. The CDR3 reads in full as CAWSSHSNQPQYF.

With respect to this clone: The CDR3 is cut off 3 residues early in the read; its end comes from the germline J gene. The J gene is TRBJ2-3, the V gene TRBV5-1; D gene unclear. Germline V lookup: CDR1 SGHRS, CDR2 YFSETQ. V was shortened by 3 bases and J by 6 bases, with 11 bases between the two germline ends. The CDR3 spans 13 residues. CDR3 in amino acids: CASSSLTGDTQYF. The covered CDR3 bases are TGCGCCAGCAGCTCGTTGACTGGGGATACG. Based on the CDR3 plus reference TRBV5-1 and TRBJ2-3, the full variable domain is KAGVTQTPRYLIKTRGQQVTLSCSPISGHRSVSWYQQTPGQGLQFLFEYFSETQRNKGNFPGRFSGRQFSNSRSEMNVSTLELGDSALYLCASSSLTGDTQYFGPGTRLTVL.

CDR3 DNA, as far as it was read: TGTGCCAGCAGTGAGGGGCAGCTCTATGGT. As protein: CASSEGQLYG. The CDR3 reads in full as CASSEGQLYGQYF. The chain links TRBV2 to TRBJ2-4; TRBD1 is a possible D gene (5 bases). The read terminates 3 residues ahead of where the CDR3 ends, so the germline J gene completes it. The CDR3 is 13 residues long. CDR1 and CDR2 (germline): SNHLY, FYNNEI.

A word on this clone: Read data end 3 residues before the CDR3 end; the end is taken from the germline J gene. This chain connects TRBV7-2 to TRBJ2-2, with 11 nucleotides matching TRBD1. The V gene end was trimmed by 0 bases and the J gene end by 4 bases; junction bases not matched to a gene: 1. Per the germline V gene, CDR1 is SGHTA and CDR2 is FQGNSA. The CDR3 spans 16 residues. The part of the CDR3 DNA that was read is TGTGCCAGCAGCTTAGCAGGACAGGGGGCCACCGGGGAG. Protein sequence: CASSLAGQGATGE. The full CDR3 is CASSLAGQGATGELFF.

In the case of this clone: With the read ending 3 residues before the CDR3 end, the germline J gene is used to fill in that end. This sequence joins TRBV29-1 and TRBJ2-2; D may be TRBD1 (6 bases). Trimming took 7 bases from V and 6 from J, leaving 15 bases between them. The CDR3 has 13 amino acids. Per the germline V gene, CDR1 is SQVTM and CDR2 is ANQGSEA. CDR3 region: CSAAHRVAGELFF. The CDR3 bases that were read are TGCAGCGCCGCACACAGGGTGGCCGGGGAG.

The sequenced part of the CDR3 DNA is TGTGCCAGTACCGTCGGGCAGACAGGGAACACTGAA. Protein sequence: CASTVGQTGNTE. The CDR3 in full is CASTVGQTGNTEAFF. The genes are TRBV19 and TRBJ1-1; the D gene is possibly TRBD1 (6 bases). Read data end 3 residues before the CDR3 end; the end is taken from the germline J gene. The CDR3 is made up of 15 amino acids. In germline, CDR1 is LNHDA, CDR2 SQIVND (reference sequence). V lost 7 bases and J 1 base, leaving 16 bases between the germline ends. The whole variable domain, filled in from reference TRBV19 and TRBJ1-1, reads DGGITQSPKYLFRKEGQNVTLSCEQNLNHDAMYWYRQDPGQGLRLIYYSQIVNDFQKGDIAEGYSVSREKKESFPLTVTSAQKNPTAFYLCASTVGQTGNTEAFFGQGTRLTVV.

A note on this clone: The CDR3 goes on 3 residues after the read ends, and that part is filled in from the germline J gene. The chain links TRBV4-1 to TRBJ2-7; D is ambiguous. This CDR3 is built from 15 residues. Germline CDR1 reads MGHRA; CDR2 reads YSYEKL. V was cut by 1 base and J by 2 bases, with 12 bases left in between. Here the CDR3 reads CASSQVSDNTYEQYF. Incomplete CDR3 DNA: TGCGCCAGCAGCCAAGTCTCCGACAACACCTACGAG.

On this clone: Sequencing ends 3 residues short of the CDR3 end; the germline J gene provides the rest. V is TRBV7-9 and J is TRBJ1-1; D unresolved. V was clipped by 5 bases and J by 7 bases, with 5 bases between them. The CDR3 sequence is 10 residues long. Germline CDR1 reads SEHNR; CDR2 reads FQNEAQ (reference sequence). CDR3 DNA (partial): TGTGCCAGCAGCCAGGTTGAA. The encoded protein is CASSQVE. In full, the CDR3 reads CASSQVEAFF.

Regarding this clone: The read terminates 3 residues before the CDR3 end, so the remaining end is supplied by the germline J gene. The chain carries TRBV19 and TRBJ2-7, with D tentatively TRBD1 (6 bases). The CDR3 runs 12 residues. Between the trimmed V and J ends, which lost 5 bases and 4 bases, there was a span of 9 bases. CDR1 and CDR2 (germline): LNHDA, SQIVND (reference sequence). The CDR3 DNA, read in part, is TGTGCCAGTAGTTCTCAGGGGTACGAG. As protein: CASSSQGYE. The CDR3 in full is CASSSQGYEQYF.

A word on this clone: The CDR3 end lies 3 residues beyond the end of the read and is filled in from the germline J gene. V usage is TRBV7-9 and J usage is TRBJ2-3; a weak D match, TRBD2 (6 bases). This CDR3 is built from 15 residues. Germline V gene lookup returns CDR1 SEHNR and CDR2 FQNEAQ (reference sequence). The part of the CDR3 DNA that was read is TGTGCCAGCAGCCCCGGTAGCGGAACCCAAGAGACG. Amino acid sequence: CASSPGSGTQET. The whole CDR3 protein is CASSPGSGTQETQYF.

With regard to this clone: The sequenced fragment ends 3 residues before the CDR3 boundary, so the rest is inferred from the germline J gene. V is TRBV10-3 and J is TRBJ1-1; TRBD1 is a possible D gene (6 bases). The CDR3 is 14 residues long. Germline CDR1 and CDR2: ENHRY and SYGVKD. The V and J ends lost 2 bases and 0 bases respectively, with 7 bases between them. This CDR3 is CAISETGMNTEAFF. The part of the CDR3 DNA that was read is TGTGCCATCAGTGAGACAGGGATGAACACTGAA.

A remark on this clone: The DNA ends 3 residues before the CDR3 does, and the rest of the CDR3 is filled in from the germline J gene. J is TRBJ2-7 and V is TRBV7-6; 10 positions agree with TRBD1. This CDR3 comprises 14 residues. V lost 3 bases, J lost 6 bases, and 5 bases stayed unmatched. Germline V gives CDR1 SGHVS, CDR2 FNYEAQ. CDR3 loop: CASSLDGTGVEQYF. The sequenced CDR3 bases are TGTGCCAGCAGCTTGGACGGGACAGGGGTCGAG.

A remark on this clone: The read halts 3 residues ahead of the CDR3 end, with the missing end drawn from the germline J gene. The rearrangement links TRBV7-2 to TRBJ2-5; 8 bases are a match to TRBD1. V gave up 1 base and J gave up 7 bases; unmatched junction bases: 5. The CDR3 has 14 residues. From germline, CDR1 is SGHTA and CDR2 FQGNSA. The sequenced CDR3 bases are TGTGCCAGCAGCTTAGGGATCAGGGGGCGGACC. It translates to CASSLGIRGRT. The full-length CDR3 reads as CASSLGIRGRTQYF.

This chain's CDR3 is CASSSRDSRPYDYTF. The covered CDR3 bases are TGTGCCAGCAGCTCCCGGGACTCGAGGCCCTACGAC. V and J are TRBV7-8 and TRBJ1-2; tentative D call: TRBD1 (5 bases). The read ends 3 residues early relative to the CDR3; the germline J gene fills the gap. In germline, CDR1 is SGHVS, CDR2 FQNEAQ. CDR3 length: 15 residues.